Sequencing of this T cell receptor (beta chain) was carried out in a study of cytomegalovirus exposure and HLA in healthy donors. Vbeta (60) and Jbeta (13) primers were used in the PCR. Here immunoSEQ multiplex PCR was the method, and the copy in TCRdb shows in-frame clones only, minus some. The table has about 190,000 clones, over 70% seen once; the top ten hold around 3.2%. CDR3 size: 16 residues. Germline trimming cut 3 bases from V and 7 bases from J; bases unmatched to any gene: 8. Per the germline V gene, CDR1 is KGHSH and CDR2 is LQKENI. The clonotype originates from a woman younger than 45 in good health and CMV-seropositive. The chain is built from TRBV18 and TRBJ2-1, with TRBD1 matching over 11 bases. The specimen sequenced was PBMCs. CDR3 sequence: CASSPPGRDRGNEQFF. The CDR3 DNA follows: TGTGCCAGCTCACCCCCCGGCCGGGACAGGGGGAATGAGCAGTTCTTC.